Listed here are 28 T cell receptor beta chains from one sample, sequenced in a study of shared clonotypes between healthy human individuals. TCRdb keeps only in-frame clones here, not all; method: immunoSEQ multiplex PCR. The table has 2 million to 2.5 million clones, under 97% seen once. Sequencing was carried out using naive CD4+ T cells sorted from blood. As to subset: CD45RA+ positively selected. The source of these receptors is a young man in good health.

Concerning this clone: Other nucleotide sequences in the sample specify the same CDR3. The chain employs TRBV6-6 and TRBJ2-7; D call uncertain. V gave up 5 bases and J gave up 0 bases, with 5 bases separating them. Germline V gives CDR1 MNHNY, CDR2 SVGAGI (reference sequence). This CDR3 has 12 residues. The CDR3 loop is CASSRSSYEQYF. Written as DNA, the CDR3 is TGTGCCAGCAGTAGGAGCTCCTACGAGCAGTACTTC.

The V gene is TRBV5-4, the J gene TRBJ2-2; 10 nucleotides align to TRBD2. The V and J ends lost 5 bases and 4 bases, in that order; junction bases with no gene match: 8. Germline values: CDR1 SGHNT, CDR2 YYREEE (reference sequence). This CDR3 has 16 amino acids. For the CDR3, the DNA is TGTGCCAGCAGTCCCCCCGTAGCGGGGGGCACCGGGGAGCTGTTTTTT. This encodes CASSPPVAGGTGELFF. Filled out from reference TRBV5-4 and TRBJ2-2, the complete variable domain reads ETGVTQSPTHLIKTRGQQVTLRCSSQSGHNTVSWYQQALGQGPQFIFQYYREEENGRGNFPPRFSGLQFPNYSSELNVNALELDDSALYLCASSPPVAGGTGELFFGEGSRLTVL.

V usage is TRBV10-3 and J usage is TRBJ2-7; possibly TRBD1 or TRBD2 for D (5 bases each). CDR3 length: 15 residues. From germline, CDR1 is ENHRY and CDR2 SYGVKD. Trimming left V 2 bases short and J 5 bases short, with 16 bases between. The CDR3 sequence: CAISELEGSRNEQYF. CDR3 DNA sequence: TGTGCCATCAGTGAGCTAGAGGGGTCAAGGAACGAGCAGTACTTC.

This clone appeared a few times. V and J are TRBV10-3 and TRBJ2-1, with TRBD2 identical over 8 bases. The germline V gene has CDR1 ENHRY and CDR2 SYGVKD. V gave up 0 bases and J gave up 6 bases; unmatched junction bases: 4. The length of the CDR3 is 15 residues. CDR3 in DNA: TGTGCCATCAGTGAGTCTCGGGAGGGGGGCAATGAGCAGTTCTTC. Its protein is CAISESREGGNEQFF.

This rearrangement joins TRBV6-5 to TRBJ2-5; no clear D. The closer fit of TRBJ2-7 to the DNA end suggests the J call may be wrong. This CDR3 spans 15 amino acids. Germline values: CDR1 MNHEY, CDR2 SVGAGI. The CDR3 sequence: CASSSRVAGSYEQYF. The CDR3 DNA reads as TGTGCCAGCAGTTCGAGAGTAGCAGGCTCCTACGAGCAGTACTTC.

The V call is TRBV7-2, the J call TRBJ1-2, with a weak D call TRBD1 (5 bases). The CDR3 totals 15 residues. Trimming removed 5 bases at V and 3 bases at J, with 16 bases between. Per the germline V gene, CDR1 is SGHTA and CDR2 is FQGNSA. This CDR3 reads CASSAGTSPDYGYTF. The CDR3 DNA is TGTGCCAGCAGCGCGGGGACCTCCCCGGACTATGGCTACACCTTC.

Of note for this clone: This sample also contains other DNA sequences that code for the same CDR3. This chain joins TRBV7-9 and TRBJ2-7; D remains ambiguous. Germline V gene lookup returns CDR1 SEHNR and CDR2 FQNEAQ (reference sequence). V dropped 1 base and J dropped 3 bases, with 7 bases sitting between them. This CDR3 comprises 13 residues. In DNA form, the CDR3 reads TGTGCCAGCAGCTTAGACAGTCTCTACGAGCAGTACTTC. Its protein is CASSLDSLYEQYF. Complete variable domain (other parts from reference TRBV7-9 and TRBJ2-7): DTGVSQNPRHKITKRGQNVTFRCDPISEHNRLYWYRQTLGQGPEFLTYFQNEAQLEKSRLLSDRFSAERPKGSFSTLEIQRTEQGDSAMYLCASSLDSLYEQYFGPGTRLTVT.

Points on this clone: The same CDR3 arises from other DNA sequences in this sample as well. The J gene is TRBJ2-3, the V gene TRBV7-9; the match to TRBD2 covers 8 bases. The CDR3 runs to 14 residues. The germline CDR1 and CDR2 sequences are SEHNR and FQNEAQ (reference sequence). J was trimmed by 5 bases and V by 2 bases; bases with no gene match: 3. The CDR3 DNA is TGTGCCAGCAGCTTATCCAGCGGGAGAGATACGCAGTATTTT. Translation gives CASSLSSGRDTQYF.

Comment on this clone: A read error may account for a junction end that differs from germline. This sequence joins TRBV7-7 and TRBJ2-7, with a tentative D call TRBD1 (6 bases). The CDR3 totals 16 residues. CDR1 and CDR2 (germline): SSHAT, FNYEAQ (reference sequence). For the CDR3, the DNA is TGTGCTAGCAGCCCATCTCCGGGACACCCCTCCTACGAGCAGTACTTC. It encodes CASSPSPGHPSYEQYF.

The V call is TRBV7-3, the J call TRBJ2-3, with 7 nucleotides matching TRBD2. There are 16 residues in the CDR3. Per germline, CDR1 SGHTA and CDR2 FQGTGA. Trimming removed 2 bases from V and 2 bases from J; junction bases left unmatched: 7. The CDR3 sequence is CASSLRASGNTDTQYF. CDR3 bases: TGTGCCAGCAGCTTACGTGCTAGCGGAAACACAGATACGCAGTATTTT.

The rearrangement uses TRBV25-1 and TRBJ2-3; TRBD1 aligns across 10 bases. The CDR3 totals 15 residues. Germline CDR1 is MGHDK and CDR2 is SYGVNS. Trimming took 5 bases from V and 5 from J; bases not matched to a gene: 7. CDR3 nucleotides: TGTGCCAGCAGTCCGTTGACAGGGGGCGAAGATACGCAGTATTTT. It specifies CASSPLTGGEDTQYF.

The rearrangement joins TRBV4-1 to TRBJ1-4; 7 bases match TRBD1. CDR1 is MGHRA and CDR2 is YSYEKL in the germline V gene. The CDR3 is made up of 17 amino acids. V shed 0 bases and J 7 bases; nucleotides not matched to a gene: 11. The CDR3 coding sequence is TGCGCCAGCAGCCAAGAAATGGGGACAGCCTGGGGTGAAAAACTGTTTTTT. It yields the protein CASSQEMGTAWGEKLFF.

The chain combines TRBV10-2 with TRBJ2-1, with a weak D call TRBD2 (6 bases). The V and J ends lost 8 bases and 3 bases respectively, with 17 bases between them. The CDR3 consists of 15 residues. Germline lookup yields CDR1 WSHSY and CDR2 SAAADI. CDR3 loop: CASSSGTLSYNEQFF. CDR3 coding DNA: TGCGCCAGCTCATCCGGGACTCTAAGCTACAATGAGCAGTTCTTC.

The CDR3 sequence is CASSLAGRGSQETQYF. The CDR3 DNA follows: TGCGCCAGCAGCTTGGCTGGGAGGGGGAGTCAAGAGACCCAGTACTTC. This rearrangement joins TRBV5-1 to TRBJ2-5; possible D gene TRBD2, 7 bases. Germline CDR1 reads SGHRS; CDR2 reads YFSETQ. Trimming left V 0 bases short and J 2 bases short, with 14 bases between. This CDR3 region has 16 residues.

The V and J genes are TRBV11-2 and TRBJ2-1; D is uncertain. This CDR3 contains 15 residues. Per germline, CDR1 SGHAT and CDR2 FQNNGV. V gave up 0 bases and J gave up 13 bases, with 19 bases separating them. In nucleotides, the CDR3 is TGTGCCAGCAGCTTAGACCCGTCCCGGACCACTTACCAGTTCTTC. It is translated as CASSLDPSRTTYQFF.

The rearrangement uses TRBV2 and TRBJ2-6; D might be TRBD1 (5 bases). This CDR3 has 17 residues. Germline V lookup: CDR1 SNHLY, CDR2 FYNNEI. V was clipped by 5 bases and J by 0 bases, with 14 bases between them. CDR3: CASSLTVGSSGANVLTF. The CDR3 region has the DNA TGTGCCAGCAGTTTGACAGTTGGCTCCTCTGGGGCCAACGTCCTGACTTTC.

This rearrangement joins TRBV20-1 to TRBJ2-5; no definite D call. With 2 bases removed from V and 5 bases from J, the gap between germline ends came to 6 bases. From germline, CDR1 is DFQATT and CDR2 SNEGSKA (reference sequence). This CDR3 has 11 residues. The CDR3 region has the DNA TGCAGTGCTAGAAAGTCTGAGACCCAGTACTTC. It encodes CSARKSETQYF.

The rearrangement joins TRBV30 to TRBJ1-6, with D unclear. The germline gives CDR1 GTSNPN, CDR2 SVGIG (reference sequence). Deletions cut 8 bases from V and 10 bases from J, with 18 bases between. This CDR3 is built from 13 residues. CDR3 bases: TGTGCCGCGGATACACTCATCACGTCACCCCTCCACTTT. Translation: CAADTLITSPLHF.

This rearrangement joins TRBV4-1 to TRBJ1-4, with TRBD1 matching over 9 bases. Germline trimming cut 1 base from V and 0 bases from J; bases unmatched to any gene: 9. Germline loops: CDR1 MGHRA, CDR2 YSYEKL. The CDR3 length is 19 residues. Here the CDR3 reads CASSQVLRQGVATNEKLFF. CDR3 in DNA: TGCGCCAGCAGCCAAGTTTTGAGACAGGGGGTTGCAACTAATGAAAAACTGTTTTTT.

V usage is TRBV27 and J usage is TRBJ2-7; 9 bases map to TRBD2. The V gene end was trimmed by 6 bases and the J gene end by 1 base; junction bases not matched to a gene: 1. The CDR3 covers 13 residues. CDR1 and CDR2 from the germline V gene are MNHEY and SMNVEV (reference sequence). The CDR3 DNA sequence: TGTGCCAGCAGGCTAGCGGGGTCCTACGAGCAGTACTTC. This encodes CASRLAGSYEQYF.

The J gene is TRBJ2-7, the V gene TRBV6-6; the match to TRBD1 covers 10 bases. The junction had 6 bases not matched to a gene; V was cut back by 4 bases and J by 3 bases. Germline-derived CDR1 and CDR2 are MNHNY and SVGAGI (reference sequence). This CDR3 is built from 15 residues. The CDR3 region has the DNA TGTGCCAGCAGTTCCCAGGGACAGGGGATCTACGAGCAGTACTTC. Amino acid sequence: CASSSQGQGIYEQYF.

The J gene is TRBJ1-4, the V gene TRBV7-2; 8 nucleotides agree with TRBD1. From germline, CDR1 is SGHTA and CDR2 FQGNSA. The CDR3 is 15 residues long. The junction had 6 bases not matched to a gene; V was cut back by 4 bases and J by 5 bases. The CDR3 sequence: CASSSRDRQNEKLFF. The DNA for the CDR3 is TGTGCCAGCAGCTCCCGGGACAGGCAAAATGAAAAACTGTTTTTT.

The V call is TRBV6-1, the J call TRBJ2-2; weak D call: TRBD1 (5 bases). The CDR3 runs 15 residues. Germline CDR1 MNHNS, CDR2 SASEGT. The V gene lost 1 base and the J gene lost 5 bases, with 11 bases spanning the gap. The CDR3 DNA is TGTGCCAGCAGTGAAGGTGGGGCGCAAACCGGGGAGCTGTTTTTT. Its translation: CASSEGGAQTGELFF.

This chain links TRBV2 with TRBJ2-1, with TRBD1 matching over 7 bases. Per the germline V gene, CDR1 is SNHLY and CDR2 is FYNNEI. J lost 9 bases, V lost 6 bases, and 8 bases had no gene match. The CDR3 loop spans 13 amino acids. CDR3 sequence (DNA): TGTGCCAGCAGAACAGACAGGGTTGGTGAGCAGTTCTTC. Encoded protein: CASRTDRVGEQFF.

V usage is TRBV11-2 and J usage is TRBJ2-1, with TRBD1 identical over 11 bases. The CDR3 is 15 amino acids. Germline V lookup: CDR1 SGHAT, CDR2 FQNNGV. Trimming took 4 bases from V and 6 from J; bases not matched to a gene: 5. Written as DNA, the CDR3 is TGTGCCAGCAGCTACGGACAGGGGGCGGTCAATGAGCAGTTCTTC. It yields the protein CASSYGQGAVNEQFF.

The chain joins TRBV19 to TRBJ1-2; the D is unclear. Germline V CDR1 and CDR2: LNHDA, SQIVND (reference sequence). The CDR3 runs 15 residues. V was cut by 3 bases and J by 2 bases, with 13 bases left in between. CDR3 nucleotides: TGTGCCAGTAGTATTGGTGGCAGTGCCAACTATGGCTACACCTTC. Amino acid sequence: CASSIGGSANYGYTF.

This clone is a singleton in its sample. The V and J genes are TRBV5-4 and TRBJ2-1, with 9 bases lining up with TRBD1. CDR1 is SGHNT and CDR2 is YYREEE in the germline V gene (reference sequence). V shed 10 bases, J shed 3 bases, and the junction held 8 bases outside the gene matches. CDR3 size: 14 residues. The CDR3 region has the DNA TGTGCCGTCGGACCGGGACAGGGCTACAATGAGCAGTTCTTC. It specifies CAVGPGQGYNEQFF.

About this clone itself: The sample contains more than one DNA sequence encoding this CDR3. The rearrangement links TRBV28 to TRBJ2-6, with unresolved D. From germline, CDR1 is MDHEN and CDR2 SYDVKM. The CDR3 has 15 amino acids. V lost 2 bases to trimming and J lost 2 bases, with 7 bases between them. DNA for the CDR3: TGTGCCAGCAGTTTAGAGGCAGCTGGGGCCAACGTCCTGACTTTC. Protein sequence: CASSLEAAGANVLTF.